A single sample is the source of the 18 T cell receptor beta chains below, sequenced in a study of T cell responses to AZD1222 COVID-19 vaccine. Only in-frame clones appear in the TCRdb table, and some are missing; sequencing was by immunoSEQ multiplex PCR. Of some 200,000 clones detected, approximately 89% appear once; the ten largest clones hold roughly 3.5%. This specimen consisted of peripheral blood, obtained 28 days after the second AZD1222 dose. The receptors were sampled from an adult who received the AZD1222 COVID-19 vaccine.

This rearrangement joins TRBV6-4 to TRBJ1-2; TRBD1 matches at 8 bases. The ends lost 0 bases at V and 8 bases at J; junction bases unmatched: 2. CDR3 length equals 13 residues. Per germline, CDR1 MRHNA and CDR2 SNTAGT. The CDR3 DNA is TGTGCCAGCAGTGACTCGACAGGGGACGGCTACACCTTC. Residues: CASSDSTGDGYTF.

The chain couples TRBV19 to TRBJ1-5; TRBD1 matches at 7 bases. The V segment lost 7 bases and the J segment 3 bases; nucleotides outside the gene matches: 3. This CDR3 has 13 amino acids. CDR1 is LNHDA, CDR2 SQIVND, per germline (reference sequence). The CDR3 loop reads CASMGQNNQPQHF. The CDR3 DNA reads TGTGCCAGTATGGGACAGAACAATCAGCCCCAGCATTTT. The full variable domain, its missing parts supplied by reference TRBV19 and TRBJ1-5, is DGGITQSPKYLFRKEGQNVTLSCEQNLNHDAMYWYRQDPGQGLRLIYYSQIVNDFQKGDIAEGYSVSREKKESFPLTVTSAQKNPTAFYLCASMGQNNQPQHFGDGTRLSIL.

The chain joins TRBV11-2 to TRBJ2-2; 10 bases fit TRBD2. The trim removed 3 bases at V and 1 base at J, leaving 2 bases unmatched. Germline CDR1 reads SGHAT; CDR2 reads FQNNGV. CDR3 size: 16 residues. This CDR3 is CASSFRTSGNTGELFF. CDR3 nucleotides: TGTGCCAGCAGCTTTCGGACTAGCGGGAACACCGGGGAGCTGTTTTTT.

The rearrangement links TRBV29-1 to TRBJ2-7; 8 bases match TRBD1. V shed 6 bases and J 0 bases; nucleotides not matched to a gene: 4. This CDR3 has 13 amino acids. The germline CDR1 and CDR2 sequences are SQVTM and ANQGSEA. CDR3: CSVAGTGSYEQYF. The CDR3 nucleotides are TGCAGCGTAGCCGGGACAGGCTCCTACGAGCAGTACTTC.

This chain links TRBV11-1 with TRBJ1-1, with D uncertain. The CDR3 has 12 amino acids. Germline V lookup: CDR1 SGHAT, CDR2 FQDESV (reference sequence). V lost 5 bases and J lost 1, with 5 bases in between. The CDR3, as DNA: TGTGCCAGCAGCGGCAAGAACACTGAAGCTTTCTTT. It encodes CASSGKNTEAFF.

The J gene is TRBJ2-2, the V gene TRBV7-8; D is uncertain. The CDR3 runs to 12 residues. CDR1 and CDR2 (germline): SGHVS, FQNEAQ. The germline V and J ends were trimmed by 5 bases and 6 bases, with 7 bases remaining between them. DNA of the CDR3: TGTGCCAGCAGCCGTCGAGCCGGGGAGCTGTTTTTT. This sequence encodes CASSRRAGELFF.

The V call is TRBV3-1 (or the pseudogene TRBV3-2), the J call TRBJ1-5; TRBD1 matches 7 bases. Germline trimming cut 4 bases from V and 9 bases from J; bases unmatched to any gene: 9. This CDR3 comprises 14 residues. The germline gives CDR1 LGHDT, CDR2 YNNKEL (reference sequence). As DNA, the CDR3 is TGTGCCAGCAGCCCCGGTCAGGGGGTTAGGCCCCAGCATTTT. This sequence encodes CASSPGQGVRPQHF.

V and J are TRBV4-1 and TRBJ2-7; D gene unclear. The CDR3 has 14 residues. In germline, CDR1 is MGHRA, CDR2 YSYEKL. V was shortened by 0 bases and J by 3 bases, with 9 bases between the two germline ends. The CDR3 reads CASSQEGSDYEQYF. For the CDR3, the DNA is TGCGCCAGCAGCCAAGAGGGGTCGGACTACGAGCAGTACTTC.

The V gene is TRBV7-8, the J gene TRBJ2-7; D remains unclear. Germline CDR1 reads SGHVS; CDR2 reads FQNEAQ. This CDR3 has 12 amino acids. V gave up 5 bases and J gave up 3 bases, with 8 bases separating them. This CDR3 is CASSPIHYEQYF. CDR3 DNA: TGTGCCAGCAGCCCGATCCACTACGAGCAGTACTTC.

The CDR3 DNA is TGTGCCAGCAGTGAATCGATGACGGTCACTCATCAGCCCCAGCATTTT. Translation: CASSESMTVTHQPQHF. The gene calls are TRBV2 and TRBJ1-5, with D uncertain. V gave up 2 bases and J gave up 5 bases, with 16 bases separating them. The CDR3 is 16 residues long. Germline V gene lookup returns CDR1 SNHLY and CDR2 FYNNEI. The whole variable domain, remainder taken from reference TRBV2 and TRBJ1-5, is EPEVTQTPSHQVTQMGQEVILRCVPISNHLYFYWYRQILGQKVEFLVSFYNNEISEKSEIFDDQFSVERPDGSNFTLKIRSTKLEDSAMYFCASSESMTVTHQPQHFGDGTRLSIL.

This rearrangement joins TRBV4-3 to TRBJ2-3; 7 bases match TRBD2. The trim removed 2 bases at V and 8 bases at J, leaving 13 bases unmatched. This CDR3 region has 16 residues. Germline values: CDR1 LGHNA, CDR2 YSLEER. CDR3 residues: CASSQLIAGRQTTQYF. The CDR3 DNA is TGCGCCAGCAGCCAACTTATAGCGGGTAGACAGACTACGCAGTATTTT.

The CDR3 sequence is CASSLVPTSGYNEQFF. The CDR3 DNA reads TGTGCCAGCAGTTTGGTCCCTACTAGCGGGTACAATGAGCAGTTCTTC. The rearrangement links TRBV28 to TRBJ2-1, with 9 nucleotides matching TRBD2. The V and J ends lost 3 bases and 4 bases, in that order; junction bases with no gene match: 7. Germline V gives CDR1 MDHEN, CDR2 SYDVKM. This CDR3 has 16 residues.

J is TRBJ1-4 and V is TRBV2; D unclear. CDR3 size: 15 residues. CDR1 and CDR2 (germline): SNHLY, FYNNEI. With 4 bases removed from V and 4 bases from J, the gap between germline ends came to 13 bases. The CDR3 bases are TGTGCCAGCAGTGCTCCGGGCAGCCTTAATGAAAAACTGTTTTTT. Protein sequence: CASSAPGSLNEKLFF.

V gene TRBV5-1 combines with J gene TRBJ2-1, with TRBD2 matching 9 bases. The V and J ends lost 0 bases and 6 bases, in that order; junction bases with no gene match: 4. The CDR3 runs 15 residues. Per the germline V gene, CDR1 is SGHRS and CDR2 is YFSETQ. CDR3 amino acids: CASSLVGLASNEQFF. CDR3 bases: TGCGCCAGCAGCTTGGTAGGACTAGCGAGCAATGAGCAGTTCTTC.

J is TRBJ1-2 and V is TRBV2; 7 nucleotides align to TRBD1. The CDR3 totals 14 residues. Losses at the gene ends were 5 bases for V and 2 bases for J; bases not matched to a gene: 5. The germline V gene has CDR1 SNHLY and CDR2 FYNNEI. CDR3 protein: CASSPETGNYGYTF. The CDR3 nucleotides read TGTGCCAGCAGTCCCGAGACAGGGAACTATGGCTACACCTTC.

V usage is TRBV3-1 (or the pseudogene TRBV3-2) and J usage is TRBJ1-2, with D perhaps TRBD1 (6 bases). The germline V gene has CDR1 LGHDT and CDR2 YNNKEL (reference sequence). The length of the CDR3 is 14 residues. Deletions cut 6 bases from V and 4 bases from J, with 15 bases between. CDR3 region: CASSQGEGGYGYTF. The CDR3 nucleotides read TGTGCCAGCAGTCAGGGCGAAGGGGGCTATGGCTACACCTTC.

The chain recombines TRBV7-2 with TRBJ2-1; 7 bases fit TRBD2. Germline-derived CDR1 and CDR2 are SGHTA and FQGNSA. Trimming cost V 4 bases and J 3 bases; bases outside gene matches: 6. The CDR3 covers 15 residues. CDR3 loop: CASSSQAGYYNEQFF. The CDR3 coding sequence is TGTGCCAGCAGCTCCCAAGCGGGATACTACAATGAGCAGTTCTTC.

This clone has just one count. The chain carries TRBV27 and TRBJ2-2, with a possible D match to TRBD2 (6 bases). Germline CDR1 reads MNHEY; CDR2 reads SMNVEV (reference sequence). CDR3 length equals 13 residues. V dropped 3 bases and J dropped 6 bases, with 8 bases sitting between them. CDR3: CASSFGGPGELFF. Here the CDR3 DNA reads TGTGCCAGCAGTTTCGGGGGTCCCGGGGAGCTGTTTTTT.